This entry features one T cell receptor beta chain sequence. What it binds is not known. This entry is derived from a study of T cell responses to AZD1222 COVID-19 vaccine. Study findings and constraints: The donor group comprised mostly white British people and more females; the analysis possibly underestimated clonal diversity. CD4 TCRs linked to vaccination spanned spike, dominating at 160-218 and 743-854. Nearly half of spike-specific TCRs reportedly target unmutated variant regions. Spike-specific TCR breadth rose after two AZD1222 doses, and depth rose as well.

Deletions cut 2 bases from V and 8 bases from J, with 6 bases between. Germline values: CDR1 MDHEN, CDR2 SYDVKM. This CDR3 spans 11 amino acids. Here immunoSEQ multiplex PCR was the method, and the copy in TCRdb shows in-frame clones only, minus some. The sample shows around 110,000 clones, 80% to 95% of them seen only once. The sequencing here drew on peripheral blood, taken 28 days after the second AZD1222 dose. The receptor comes from an adult who received the AZD1222 COVID-19 vaccine. J is TRBJ1-2 and V is TRBV28, with a weak D call TRBD1 (5 bases). In nucleotides, the CDR3 is TGTGCCAGCAGTTTACAGGGCGGCTACACCTTC. Its protein is CASSLQGGYTF.